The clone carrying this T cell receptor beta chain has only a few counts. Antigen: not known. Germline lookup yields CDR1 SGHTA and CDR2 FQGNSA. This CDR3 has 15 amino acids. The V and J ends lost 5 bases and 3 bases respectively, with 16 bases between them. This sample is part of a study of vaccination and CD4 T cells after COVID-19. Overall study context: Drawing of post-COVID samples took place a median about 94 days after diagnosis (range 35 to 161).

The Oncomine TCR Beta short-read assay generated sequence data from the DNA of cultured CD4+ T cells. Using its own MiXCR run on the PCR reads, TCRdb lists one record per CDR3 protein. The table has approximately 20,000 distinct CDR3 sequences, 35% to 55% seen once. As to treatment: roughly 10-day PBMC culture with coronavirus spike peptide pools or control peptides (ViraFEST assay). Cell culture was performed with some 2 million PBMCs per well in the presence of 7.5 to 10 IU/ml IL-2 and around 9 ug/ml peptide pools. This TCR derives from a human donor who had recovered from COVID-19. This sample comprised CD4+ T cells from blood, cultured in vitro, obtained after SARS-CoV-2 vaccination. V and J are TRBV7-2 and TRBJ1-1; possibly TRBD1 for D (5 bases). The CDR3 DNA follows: TGTGCCAGCAGCCAACTCAGGGCCCAGGACACTGAAGCTTTCTTT. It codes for CASSQLRAQDTEAFF.